Listed below are T cell receptor beta chains from one sample, sequenced in a study of cytomegalovirus exposure and HLA in healthy donors. Assay used: immunoSEQ multiplex PCR; TCRdb lists only in-frame clones, some missing. Of approximately 150,000 clones in the sample, around 78% are singletons; the top ten hold roughly 1.6%. Sample: PBMCs. These receptor sequences come from a man aged 35 to 55 in good health and CMV-seronegative. Both conserved end residues are part of each CDR3. Fields, in order: CDR3 protein, CDR3 DNA, V gene, D gene, clone size, CDR3 length, J gene. The D gene is left open where the match is weak. Only part of the rows carry a size: once, few, many, or a class if the clone is expanded.

CDR3 protein: CASSPEGEWAKNIQYF; CDR3 DNA: TGTGCCAGCTCACCAGAGGGGGAGTGGGCCAAAAACATTCAGTACTTC; V gene: TRBV18; D gene: NA; clone size: NA; CDR3 length: 16; J gene: TRBJ2-4
CDR3 protein: CASSLEHNTDTQYF; CDR3 DNA: TGCGCCAGCAGCTTGGAGCATAACACAGATACGCAGTATTTT; V gene: TRBV5-1; D gene: NA; clone size: NA; CDR3 length: 14; J gene: TRBJ2-3
CDR3 protein: CASSPDRGKWGSGNTIYF; CDR3 DNA: TGTGCCAGCTCACCGGACAGGGGCAAGTGGGGCTCTGGAAACACCATATATTTT; V gene: TRBV18; D gene: TRBD1; clone size: NA; CDR3 length: 18; J gene: TRBJ1-3
CDR3 protein: CASSPGTASYGYTF; CDR3 DNA: TGCGCCAGCAGCCCCGGGACAGCGTCTTATGGCTACACCTTC; V gene: TRBV5-1; D gene: TRBD1; clone size: NA; CDR3 length: 14; J gene: TRBJ1-2
CDR3 protein: CASSYGGRGQPQHF; CDR3 DNA: TGTGCCAGCAGTTACGGAGGGCGGGGTCAGCCCCAGCATTTT; V gene: TRBV6-5; D gene: NA; clone size: NA; CDR3 length: 14; J gene: TRBJ1-5
CDR3 protein: CASSRLSGAATDTQYF; CDR3 DNA: TGTGCCAGCTCACGACTTAGCGGGGCAGCCACAGATACGCAGTATTTT; V gene: TRBV18; D gene: TRBD2; clone size: NA; CDR3 length: 16; J gene: TRBJ2-3
CDR3 protein: CASSGGRLGASLGNEQFF; CDR3 DNA: TGTGCCAGCAGCGGCGGTAGACTGGGGGCTAGCCTAGGCAATGAGCAGTTCTTC; V gene: TRBV9; D gene: NA; clone size: NA; CDR3 length: 18; J gene: TRBJ2-1
CDR3 protein: CASSEKGGASDNEQFF; CDR3 DNA: TGTGCCAGCAGTGAAAAGGGCGGGGCCTCTGACAATGAGCAGTTCTTC; V gene: TRBV25-1; D gene: NA; clone size: NA; CDR3 length: 16; J gene: TRBJ2-1
CDR3 protein: CASSLGTSGAGDTQYF; CDR3 DNA: TGCGCCAGCAGCTTGGGGACTAGCGGTGCCGGGGATACGCAGTATTTT; V gene: TRBV5-1; D gene: TRBD2; clone size: NA; CDR3 length: 16; J gene: TRBJ2-3
CDR3 protein: CASTQGRGTDTQYF; CDR3 DNA: TGTGCCAGCACTCAAGGCAGGGGCACAGATACGCAGTATTTT; V gene: TRBV6-1; D gene: NA; clone size: NA; CDR3 length: 14; J gene: TRBJ2-3
CDR3 protein: CASSLRTGWNTEAFF; CDR3 DNA: TGTGCCAGCAGTTTACGGACAGGCTGGAACACTGAAGCTTTCTTT; V gene: TRBV27; D gene: TRBD1; clone size: NA; CDR3 length: 15; J gene: TRBJ1-1
CDR3 protein: CASSLGDTNYGYTF; CDR3 DNA: TGTGCCAGCAGCTTAGGGGACACTAACTATGGCTACACCTTC; V gene: TRBV7-9; D gene: NA; clone size: NA; CDR3 length: 14; J gene: TRBJ1-2
CDR3 protein: CSVNGLAGGYSTDTQYF; CDR3 DNA: TGCAGCGTTAACGGGCTAGCGGGAGGCTATAGCACAGATACGCAGTATTTT; V gene: TRBV29-1; D gene: TRBD2; clone size: NA; CDR3 length: 17; J gene: TRBJ2-3
CDR3 protein: CASSPLGQGDNQPQHF; CDR3 DNA: TGCGCCAGCAGCCCCCTGGGACAGGGCGACAATCAGCCCCAGCATTTT; V gene: TRBV5-1; D gene: TRBD1; clone size: NA; CDR3 length: 16; J gene: TRBJ1-5
CDR3 protein: CASSSWGRGYSTEAFF; CDR3 DNA: TGTGCCAGTAGTTCCTGGGGGCGCGGGTATTCCACTGAAGCTTTCTTT; V gene: TRBV19; D gene: NA; clone size: NA; CDR3 length: 16; J gene: TRBJ1-1
CDR3 protein: CASSFELASLEAFF; CDR3 DNA: TGTGCCAGCAGCTTTGAGCTCGCAAGCTTGGAAGCTTTCTTT; V gene: TRBV11-2; D gene: NA; clone size: once; CDR3 length: 14; J gene: TRBJ1-1
CDR3 protein: CASRPGLGGDYEQYF; CDR3 DNA: TGTGCCAGCAGGCCTGGGTTGGGGGGAGACTACGAGCAGTACTTC; V gene: TRBV9; D gene: NA; clone size: NA; CDR3 length: 15; J gene: TRBJ2-7
CDR3 protein: CASSARGEKSEAFF; CDR3 DNA: TGTGCCAGCAGCGCCAGGGGAGAGAAGTCTGAAGCTTTCTTT; V gene: TRBV7-6; D gene: NA; clone size: NA; CDR3 length: 14; J gene: TRBJ1-1
CDR3 protein: CASSALDSMNTEAFF; CDR3 DNA: TGTGCCAGTAGTGCTCTCGACAGCATGAACACTGAAGCTTTCTTT; V gene: TRBV19; D gene: NA; clone size: NA; CDR3 length: 15; J gene: TRBJ1-1
CDR3 protein: CASSREAEAFF; CDR3 DNA: TGTGCCAGCAGCCGAGAAGCTGAAGCTTTCTTT; V gene: TRBV5-4; D gene: NA; clone size: NA; CDR3 length: 11; J gene: TRBJ1-1
CDR3 protein: CASSLMPQGGTEAFF; CDR3 DNA: TGTGCCAGCAGCTTAATGCCTCAGGGGGGCACTGAAGCTTTCTTT; V gene: TRBV7-2; D gene: TRBD1; clone size: few; CDR3 length: 15; J gene: TRBJ1-1
CDR3 protein: CASSPGRGTGELFF; CDR3 DNA: TGTGCCAGCTCACCGGGTCGGGGCACCGGGGAGCTGTTTTTT; V gene: TRBV18; D gene: NA; clone size: NA; CDR3 length: 14; J gene: TRBJ2-2
CDR3 protein: CASSLVAATNEKLFF; CDR3 DNA: TGTGCCAGCAGTTTAGTGGCAGCAACTAATGAAAAACTGTTTTTT; V gene: TRBV28; D gene: NA; clone size: NA; CDR3 length: 15; J gene: TRBJ1-4
CDR3 protein: CASSPGLAAPYEQYF; CDR3 DNA: TGTGCCAGCAGCCCTGGACTAGCGGCCCCCTACGAGCAGTACTTC; V gene: TRBV14; D gene: TRBD2; clone size: NA; CDR3 length: 15; J gene: TRBJ2-7
CDR3 protein: CASSDRQGAKEKLFF; CDR3 DNA: TGTGCCAGCAGTGACCGACAGGGGGCAAAGGAAAAACTGTTTTTT; V gene: TRBV2; D gene: TRBD1; clone size: NA; CDR3 length: 15; J gene: TRBJ1-4
CDR3 protein: CAREHRDSGNTIYF; CDR3 DNA: TGTGCAAGGGAACACAGGGACTCTGGAAACACCATATATTTT; V gene: TRBV12-2; D gene: NA; clone size: NA; CDR3 length: 14; J gene: TRBJ1-3
CDR3 protein: CASSGGDGNTIYF; CDR3 DNA: TGTGCCAGCTCGGGGGGAGACGGAAACACCATATATTTT; V gene: TRBV28; D gene: NA; clone size: NA; CDR3 length: 13; J gene: TRBJ1-3
CDR3 protein: CASSLGNVGGPGGEQFF; CDR3 DNA: TGTGCCAGCAGCTTGGGTAATGTGGGAGGGCCGGGGGGTGAGCAGTTCTTC; V gene: TRBV5-4; D gene: TRBD2; clone size: NA; CDR3 length: 17; J gene: TRBJ2-1
CDR3 protein: CASSPRDNNEQFF; CDR3 DNA: TGTGCCAGCAGCCCGAGGGATAACAATGAGCAGTTCTTC; V gene: TRBV7-9; D gene: NA; clone size: NA; CDR3 length: 13; J gene: TRBJ2-1
CDR3 protein: CASSPHRDSGLTGELFF; CDR3 DNA: TGTGCCAGCTCACCACACCGGGACTCGGGCTTGACCGGGGAGCTGTTTTTT; V gene: TRBV18; D gene: NA; clone size: few; CDR3 length: 17; J gene: TRBJ2-2
CDR3 protein: CASSDWASSQHF; CDR3 DNA: TGTGCCAGCAGTGATTGGGCCAGTTCCCAGCATTTT; V gene: TRBV2; D gene: NA; clone size: NA; CDR3 length: 12; J gene: TRBJ1-5
CDR3 protein: CASSHSGLSNTGELFF; CDR3 DNA: TGTGCCAGCAGCCACTCGGGACTAAGTAACACCGGGGAGCTGTTTTTT; V gene: TRBV4-2; D gene: TRBD2; clone size: NA; CDR3 length: 16; J gene: TRBJ2-2
CDR3 protein: CASRRQGASTDTQYF; CDR3 DNA: TGTGCCAGCAGGCGACAGGGGGCAAGCACAGATACGCAGTATTTT; V gene: TRBV6-5; D gene: TRBD1; clone size: NA; CDR3 length: 15; J gene: TRBJ2-3
CDR3 protein: CASSLNPQGTSTDTQYF; CDR3 DNA: TGCGCCAGCAGCTTGAACCCTCAGGGGACGTCGACAGATACGCAGTATTTT; V gene: TRBV5-1; D gene: NA; clone size: NA; CDR3 length: 17; J gene: TRBJ2-3
CDR3 protein: CASSESRDRGPYEQYF; CDR3 DNA: TGCGCCAGCAGTGAAAGCCGGGACAGGGGCCCCTACGAGCAGTACTTC; V gene: TRBV10-1; D gene: TRBD1; clone size: NA; CDR3 length: 16; J gene: TRBJ2-7
CDR3 protein: CASTPDGAGTGGHEQYF; CDR3 DNA: TGCGCCAGCACCCCCGATGGGGCGGGGACAGGGGGACACGAGCAGTACTTC; V gene: TRBV5-1; D gene: TRBD1; clone size: NA; CDR3 length: 17; J gene: TRBJ2-7
CDR3 protein: CASSQDPSGQETQYF; CDR3 DNA: TGCGCCAGCAGCCAAGACCCTAGCGGTCAAGAGACCCAGTACTTC; V gene: TRBV4-1; D gene: TRBD2; clone size: NA; CDR3 length: 15; J gene: TRBJ2-5
CDR3 protein: CASRGGGYTF; CDR3 DNA: TGTGCCAGCAGGGGAGGGGGCTACACCTTC; V gene: TRBV6-1; D gene: NA; clone size: NA; CDR3 length: 10; J gene: TRBJ1-2
CDR3 protein: CASSPRQGSTDTQYF; CDR3 DNA: TGTGCCAGCAGCCCTAGACAGGGGTCAACAGATACGCAGTATTTT; V gene: TRBV9; D gene: TRBD1; clone size: NA; CDR3 length: 15; J gene: TRBJ2-3
CDR3 protein: CASSRTGTGRDEQFF; CDR3 DNA: TGTGCCAGCAGCCGTACCGGGACAGGGAGGGATGAGCAGTTCTTC; V gene: TRBV7-3; D gene: TRBD1; clone size: NA; CDR3 length: 15; J gene: TRBJ2-1
CDR3 protein: CASRSGNYGYTF; CDR3 DNA: TGTGCCAGCAGGTCAGGGAACTATGGCTACACCTTC; V gene: TRBV25-1; D gene: NA; clone size: NA; CDR3 length: 12; J gene: TRBJ1-2
CDR3 protein: CASSPGLYNEKLFF; CDR3 DNA: TGTGCCAGTAGCCCGGGACTGTATAATGAAAAACTGTTTTTT; V gene: TRBV19; D gene: NA; clone size: NA; CDR3 length: 14; J gene: TRBJ1-4
CDR3 protein: CASSLKGAGEQYF; CDR3 DNA: TGTGCCAGCAGCCTCAAGGGGGCTGGCGAGCAGTACTTC; V gene: TRBV7-3; D gene: TRBD1; clone size: NA; CDR3 length: 13; J gene: TRBJ2-7
CDR3 protein: CASSTGQGATNEKLFF; CDR3 DNA: TGTGCCAGTAGTACAGGACAGGGAGCAACTAATGAAAAACTGTTTTTT; V gene: TRBV19; D gene: TRBD1; clone size: NA; CDR3 length: 16; J gene: TRBJ1-4
CDR3 protein: CASSSTGINYGYTF; CDR3 DNA: TGTGCCAGCAGTTCGACAGGGATCAACTATGGCTACACCTTC; V gene: TRBV6-1; D gene: TRBD1; clone size: NA; CDR3 length: 14; J gene: TRBJ1-2
CDR3 protein: CASSLGDRVPFWYF; CDR3 DNA: TGTGCCAGCAGTTTAGGGGACAGGGTCCCGTTCTGGTACTTC; V gene: TRBV28; D gene: TRBD1; clone size: NA; CDR3 length: 14; J gene: TRBJ2-7
CDR3 protein: CASSLFWGGNQPQHF; CDR3 DNA: TGTGCCAGCAGTTTATTTTGGGGCGGCAATCAGCCCCAGCATTTT; V gene: TRBV27; D gene: NA; clone size: NA; CDR3 length: 15; J gene: TRBJ1-5
CDR3 protein: CSSSRNSGTGPPRDGYTF; CDR3 DNA: TGTTCCAGCAGCCGGAATTCCGGGACAGGGCCCCCACGTGATGGCTACACCTTC; V gene: TRBV7-9; D gene: TRBD1; clone size: NA; CDR3 length: 18; J gene: TRBJ1-2
CDR3 protein: CASWDSYSNQPQHF; CDR3 DNA: TGTGCCAGCTGGGACAGCTATAGCAATCAGCCCCAGCATTTT; V gene: TRBV6-5; D gene: TRBD1; clone size: once; CDR3 length: 14; J gene: TRBJ1-5
CDR3 protein: CASSWGGTQGPYEQYF; CDR3 DNA: TGTGCCAGCAGCTGGGGCGGGACCCAGGGCCCCTACGAGCAGTACTTC; V gene: TRBV28; D gene: NA; clone size: once; CDR3 length: 16; J gene: TRBJ2-7
CDR3 protein: CASSPPRGQGDHEQYF; CDR3 DNA: TGTGCCAGCTCACCTCCTCGGGGACAGGGGGACCACGAGCAGTACTTC; V gene: TRBV18; D gene: TRBD1; clone size: NA; CDR3 length: 16; J gene: TRBJ2-7